The 2 T cell receptor beta chains presented below share a single source sample, sequenced in a study of radiotherapy plus CTLA-4 blockade in lung cancer (dated by TCRdb to 2017 to 2018). Library prep was done by the immunoSEQ multiplex PCR assay. Drawn from immuneACCESS, this table holds only the in-frame rearrangements with V and J called that TCRdb kept. Clones are partly lost; checked studies trace under half to an unresolved V gene and leave the rest unexplained. This sample holds around 45,000 clones; roughly 84% were observed only once. Approximately 8% of the sample rests with the top ten. The sample in question was peripheral blood, obtained from a patient treated with radiotherapy plus ipilimumab. All receptors come from a human donor with non-small cell lung cancer whose response to radiotherapy plus ipilimumab could not be evaluated.

This rearrangement joins TRBV27 to TRBJ2-7, with 9 bases that match TRBD2. The CDR3 has 14 amino acids. Germline V gene data show CDR1 as MNHEY and CDR2 as SMNVEV (reference sequence). Unmatched junction bases numbered 6, after V lost 2 bases and J lost 7 bases. CDR3 coding DNA: TGTGCCAGCAGTTTAAAGGCGGGGGGGGTGGAGCAGTACTTC. Translation: CASSLKAGGVEQYF.

The CDR3 bases are TGCGCCAGCAGTGGGCTAGCGGGAGGGAATGAGCAGTTCTTC. Its translation is CASSGLAGGNEQFF. The rearrangement links TRBV4-3 to TRBJ2-1; TRBD2 aligns across 12 bases. The V gene's germline CDR1 is LGHNA and CDR2 YSLEER. This CDR3 is built from 14 residues. Trimming took 6 bases from V and 7 from J; bases not matched to a gene: 4.